One sample yielded the 21 T cell receptor beta chains listed below, sequenced in a study of tissue T cells after allogeneic stem cell transplantation. Produced via immunoSEQ multiplex PCR; TCRdb's table is partial and in-frame only. Of 8,500 to 9,500 clones detected, under 55% appear once; the ten largest clones hold around 7%. The sample's time point: mouse harvest day 7 after allogeneic transplant. Tail vein injection delivered 10^7 T-cell-depleted bone marrow cells and 10^6 splenic CD5+ T cells. Sequenced input: gut tissue. The receptors shown here come from a female BALB/c mouse given C57BL/6 T cells with graft-versus-host disease after an allogeneic hematopoietic cell transplant.

Only a few counts were recorded for this clone. These gene names are mouse names. The DNA ends 1 residue before the CDR3 does, and the rest of the CDR3 is filled in from the germline J gene. The J gene is TRBJ2-7, the V gene TRBV12-1, with 7 bases aligning to TRBD1. V was pared by 3 bases and J by 3 bases, with 4 bases of the junction left unmatched. This CDR3 region has 13 residues. CDR1 is SGHSN and CDR2 is HYEKVE in the germline V gene. The CDR3 region is CASSTGVFYEQYF. CDR3 bases read: TGTGCCAGCTCTACAGGGGTTTTCTATGAACAGTAC.

This clone was counted between two and nine times. Gene names are the mouse ones. The read halts 1 residue ahead of the CDR3 end, with the missing end drawn from the germline J gene. The chain employs TRBV3 and TRBJ1-2; D call uncertain. V was shortened by 2 bases and J by 0 bases, with 7 bases between the two germline ends. The germline V gene encodes CDR1 SNHLY and CDR2 FYNGKV (reference sequence). This CDR3 has 14 residues. CDR3 residues: CASSLTQANSDYTF. The CDR3 bases that were read are TGTGCCAGCAGCTTAACACAAGCAAACTCCGACTACACC.

In regard to this clone: Mouse names are used for the genes. The CDR3 extends 1 residue past the end of the read, so its final part is completed from the germline J gene. The chain employs TRBV4 and TRBJ1-3; D gene unclear. Germline V lookup: CDR1 LGHDT, CDR2 YNNKQL (reference sequence). The CDR3 has 14 residues. The ends were cut back, 5 bases at V and 0 bases at J, with 8 bases in the middle. The CDR3 DNA, read in part, is TGTGCCAGCAGCACAGACAATTCTGGAAATACGCTCTAT. Its translation is CASSTDNSGNTLY. The whole CDR3 protein is CASSTDNSGNTLYF.

Concerning this clone itself: Gene names denote mouse genes. With the read ending 1 residue before the CDR3 end, the germline J gene is used to fill in that end. The chain carries TRBV3 and TRBJ2-7; TRBD2 aligns across 12 bases. Losses at the gene ends were 4 bases for V and 6 bases for J; bases not matched to a gene: 4. The CDR3 covers 14 residues. CDR1 and CDR2 (germline): SNHLY, FYNGKV (reference sequence). The sequenced CDR3 bases are TGTGCCAGCAGCTACAGACTGGGGGGGCCTGAACAGTAC. It is translated as CASSYRLGGPEQY. The CDR3 in full is CASSYRLGGPEQYF.

This clone was recorded a few times. Germline and genes: mouse. The CDR3 end falls 1 residue outside the read, so it is completed with the germline J gene. This chain joins TRBV23 and TRBJ2-4. The CDR3 runs to 14 residues. Germline V gives CDR1 KGHTA, CDR2 FQNQQP. The CDR3 bases that were read are TGCTCCAGCAGTCAATCGATGGACCAAAACACCTTGTAC. Translation: CSSSQSMDQNTLY. Given in full, the CDR3 is CSSSQSMDQNTLYF.

The table lists this clone with a few counts. Mouse germline and gene names are used. The DNA read from the CDR3 is TGTGCCAGCAGTCCGACATTTTCCAACGAAAGATTATTT. Amino acids: CASSPTFSNERLF. The complete CDR3 sequence is CASSPTFSNERLFF. The chain is built from TRBV26 and TRBJ1-4; unclear D gene. The CDR3 end falls 1 residue outside the read, so it is completed with the germline J gene. Deletions cut 4 bases from V and 0 bases from J, with 6 bases between. The CDR3 is made up of 14 amino acids. Germline-derived CDR1 and CDR2 are KGHPV and FQNQEV (reference sequence).

This clone was counted between two and nine times. Gene names refer to mouse genes. The CDR3 end lies 1 residue beyond the end of the read and is filled in from the germline J gene. V is TRBV26 and J is TRBJ2-7; the match to TRBD1 covers 9 bases. Germline trimming cut 7 bases from V and 4 bases from J; bases unmatched to any gene: 5. Germline assignment: CDR1 KGHPV and CDR2 FQNQEV (reference sequence). The length of the CDR3 is 13 residues. CDR3 DNA (partial): TGTGCCAGCATTGGGACAGGGCCTTATGAACAGTAC. Translated, it gives CASIGTGPYEQY. In full, the CDR3 is CASIGTGPYEQYF.

Concerning this clone itself: Mouse gene names apply. The CDR3 goes on 1 residue after the read ends, and that part is filled in from the germline J gene. The chain recombines TRBV16 with TRBJ2-4, with TRBD1 matching 10 bases. Germline V gene sequence: CDR1 SGHSA, CDR2 FRNQAP. CDR3 length: 16 residues. The V gene end was trimmed by 4 bases and the J gene end by 0 bases; junction bases not matched to a gene: 4. CDR3 DNA (partial): TGTGCAAGCAGCTCGGGACAGGGGTCTAGTCAAAACACCTTGTAC. Its protein is CASSSGQGSSQNTLY. The entire CDR3 reads CASSSGQGSSQNTLYF.

Regarding this clone: All gene names here are mouse names. The read comes to an end 1 residue before the CDR3 does, leaving the germline J gene to fill in the end. This chain uses TRBV26 with TRBJ2-2, with a possible D match to TRBD1 (6 bases). CDR1 KGHPV and CDR2 FQNQEV come from the germline V gene (reference sequence). Trimming took 2 bases from V and 4 from J, leaving 11 bases between them. The CDR3 covers 15 residues. CDR3 region: CASSLGRGSTGQLYF. CDR3 DNA, as far as it was read: TGTGCCAGCAGTCTGGGCAGGGGAAGCACCGGGCAGCTCTAC.

About this clone: Genes and germline are mouse. The read ends 1 residue shy of where the CDR3 ends; the end is completed using the germline J gene. The genes are TRBV12-2 and TRBJ2-5; tentative D call: TRBD2 (6 bases). The germline V and J ends were trimmed by 0 bases and 0 bases, with 6 bases remaining between them. CDR1 SGHLS and CDR2 HYDKME come from the germline V gene. The length of the CDR3 is 14 residues. CDR3 bases read: TGTGCCAGCTCTCTCGACTGGAACCAAGACACCCAGTAC. The encoded protein is CASSLDWNQDTQY. The CDR3 as a whole reads CASSLDWNQDTQYF.

In regard to this clone: Gene names are mouse gene names. The CDR3 end is not reached by the read, which stops 1 residue before it; the germline J gene fills it in. The J gene is TRBJ2-5, the V gene TRBV19; 7 bases agree with TRBD2. This CDR3 region has 14 residues. Germline assignment: CDR1 FNHDT and CDR2 SITEND (reference sequence). Losses at the gene ends were 4 bases for V and 1 base for J; bases not matched to a gene: 3. CDR3 DNA (partial): TGTGCCAGCAGTCGACTGGGATACCAAGACACCCAGTAC. This sequence encodes CASSRLGYQDTQY. The full CDR3 protein is CASSRLGYQDTQYF.

As concerns this clone: Gene names refer to mouse genes. Read data end 1 residue before the CDR3 end; the end is taken from the germline J gene. This rearrangement joins TRBV3 to TRBJ2-1, with D possibly TRBD2 on 6 matching bases. The V and J ends lost 3 bases and 3 bases respectively, with 9 bases between them. The CDR3 sequence is 14 residues long. Per the germline V gene, CDR1 is SNHLY and CDR2 is FYNGKV (reference sequence). The CDR3 DNA, read in part, is TGTGCCAGCAGCTTCTCTGGGGTCTATGCTGAGCAGTTC. The encoded protein is CASSFSGVYAEQF. The CDR3 in full is CASSFSGVYAEQFF.

This clone was recorded a few times. These gene names are mouse names. Sequencing ends 1 residue short of the CDR3 end; the germline J gene provides the rest. The gene calls are TRBV26 and TRBJ2-4; D unclear. CDR1 is KGHPV and CDR2 is FQNQEV in the germline V gene (reference sequence). There are 14 residues in the CDR3. V shed 4 bases and J shed 0 bases, with 8 bases lying between them. CDR3 DNA, as far as it was read: TGTGCCAGCAGTCCCCAGGCTAGTCAAAACACCTTGTAC. Translated: CASSPQASQNTLY. The full CDR3 is CASSPQASQNTLYF.

This clone appeared a few times. Gene names follow the mouse nomenclature. The read falls 1 residue short of the CDR3 end, and the missing part is taken from the germline J gene. The rearrangement links TRBV26 to TRBJ1-5, with D unclear. Per the germline V gene, CDR1 is KGHPV and CDR2 is FQNQEV (reference sequence). Trimming stripped 3 bases from V and 1 base from J, with 10 bases between. The CDR3 spans 15 residues. CDR3 region: CASSLFQVNNQAPLF. The part of the CDR3 DNA that was read is TGTGCCAGCAGTCTTTTCCAGGTGAACAACCAGGCTCCGCTT. The whole variable domain, filled in from reference TRBV26 and TRBJ1-5, reads NSKVIQTPRYLVKGQGQKAKMRCIPEKGHPVVFWYQQNKNNEFKFLINFQNQEVLQQIDMTEKRFSAECPSNSPCSLEIQSSEAGDSALYLCASSLFQVNNQAPLFGEGTRLSVL.

Note on this clone: Genes and germline are mouse. The read gets to within 1 residue of the CDR3 end, and the germline J gene fills in the rest. V is TRBV13-2 and J is TRBJ2-5, with D possibly being TRBD1 (6 bases). The CDR3 extends over 11 amino acids. V was clipped by 5 bases and J by 5 bases, with 6 bases between them. Germline assignment: CDR1 NNHNN and CDR2 SYGAGS (reference sequence). CDR3 region: CASGDRDTQYF. CDR3 DNA, as far as it was read: TGTGCCAGCGGGGACAGAGACACCCAGTAC.

A note on this clone: The listed genes are named as in mouse. Read data end 1 residue before the CDR3 end; the end is taken from the germline J gene. The gene calls are TRBV26 and TRBJ1-3, with TRBD1 as a possible D gene (5 bases). Germline CDR1 is KGHPV and CDR2 is FQNQEV (reference sequence). This CDR3 has 15 residues. V was pared by 3 bases and J by 0 bases, with 9 bases between. This CDR3 is CASSLQGNSGNTLYF. CDR3 DNA (partial): TGTGCCAGCAGTCTCCAGGGAAATTCTGGAAATACGCTCTAT.

For this clone: Mouse germline and gene names are used. The read ends 1 residue early relative to the CDR3; the germline J gene fills the gap. The chain employs TRBV5 and TRBJ2-7; perhaps D is TRBD1 or TRBD2 (5 bases each). Germline V gene data show CDR1 as LGHNA and CDR2 as YNLKQL (reference sequence). The CDR3 is 13 amino acids. The ends were cut back, 4 bases at V and 5 bases at J, with 12 bases in the middle. CDR3 bases read: TGTGCCAGCAGCCCCCGCGGGGGAGATGAACAGTAC. Translated, it gives CASSPRGGDEQY. The CDR3 reads in full as CASSPRGGDEQYF.

Note on this clone: The germline and genes are mouse ones. The read ends 1 residue early relative to the CDR3; the germline J gene fills the gap. The gene calls are TRBV26 and TRBJ2-2, with D possibly being TRBD1 or TRBD2 (6 bases each). Germline V lookup: CDR1 KGHPV, CDR2 FQNQEV (reference sequence). This CDR3 has 15 amino acids. The germline V and J ends were trimmed by 4 bases and 4 bases, with 13 bases remaining between them. The CDR3: CASSRGGAGTGQLYF. The CDR3 bases that were read are TGTGCCAGCAGTCGCGGGGGCGCCGGCACCGGGCAGCTCTAC.

Only a few counts were recorded for this clone. Gene names and germline match the mouse. CDR3 DNA, as far as it was read: TGTGCCAGCAGCTTAGGGATTTCTGGAAATACGCTCTAT. It specifies CASSLGISGNTLY. The full CDR3 reads CASSLGISGNTLYF. The chain joins TRBV3 to TRBJ1-3; D not resolved. Sequencing ends 1 residue short of the CDR3 end; the germline J gene provides the rest. V lost 1 base, J lost 0 bases, and 4 bases lay in between. CDR3 length: 14 amino acids. Germline V gene data show CDR1 as SNHLY and CDR2 as FYNGKV (reference sequence).

Remarks on this clone: The genes are named according to mouse. The read comes to an end 1 residue before the CDR3 does, leaving the germline J gene to fill in the end. This chain joins TRBV13-2 and TRBJ2-7; 8 bases agree with TRBD2. Trimming at V came to 4 bases and at J to 0 bases, leaving 6 bases not matched to a gene. CDR1 and CDR2 (germline): NNHNN, SYGAGS (reference sequence). This CDR3 contains 15 residues. Here the CDR3 reads CASGPTGESSYEQYF. CDR3 DNA, as far as it was read: TGTGCCAGCGGTCCGACTGGGGAGAGCTCCTATGAACAGTAC.

This clone is deemed medium-sized. Gene and germline names: mouse. Sequencing ends 1 residue short of the CDR3 end; the germline J gene provides the rest. The chain couples TRBV26 to TRBJ1-4, with 8 positions matching TRBD1. Germline assignment: CDR1 KGHPV and CDR2 FQNQEV (reference sequence). The junction had 0 bases not matched to a gene; V was cut back by 4 bases and J by 2 bases. This CDR3 is 14 amino acids long. The part of the CDR3 DNA that was read is TGTGCCAGCAGTCGACAGGGGTCCAACGAAAGATTATTT. It yields the protein CASSRQGSNERLF. The whole CDR3 sequence is CASSRQGSNERLFF.